This T cell receptor (beta chain) was retrieved from a study of beta chain features in type 1 diabetes. All sorted populations exceeded 95% purity. The CDR3 is made up of 14 amino acids. Trimming took 4 bases from V and 3 from J, leaving 13 bases between them. The germline V gene encodes CDR1 SGDLS and CDR2 YYNGEE. Of the isolated RNA, all was reverse transcribed, and so the sequenced material was expressed TCRB transcripts. TCRdb's table, derived via immunoSEQ multiplex PCR, lists solely in-frame clones and lacks some. The sample includes hundreds of thousands of clones, over 9.5% of them seen just once.

The rearrangement joins TRBV9 to TRBJ2-5; perhaps TRBD2 as D (6 bases). Sequenced sample: naive CD4+ T cells from blood. The clonotype comes from a man between 18 and 29 years old in good health. Here the CDR3 reads CASSPSGVEETQYF. The CDR3 DNA is TGTGCCAGCAGCCCCTCGGGGGTAGAAGAGACCCAGTACTTC.